One sample yielded the 29 T cell receptor beta chains listed below, sequenced in a study of T cell changes during pregnancy in multiple sclerosis. TCRdb keeps only in-frame clones here, not all; method: immunoSEQ multiplex PCR. This table has some 40,000 clones, about 89% appearing once. The specimen comprised CD4+ T cells from peripheral blood mononuclear cells, sampled in the first trimester of pregnancy. The receptor source for this set is a female donor with multiple sclerosis, enrolled in a pregnancy study.

The rearrangement links TRBV12-5 to TRBJ2-7; 9 bases map to TRBD2. The V segment lost 5 bases and the J segment 3 bases; nucleotides outside the gene matches: 5. The CDR3 spans 14 residues. The germline CDR1 and CDR2 sequences are LGHNT and FRNRAP. Written as DNA, the CDR3 is TGTGCTAGTGGTGTCGGGACTAGCCTCTACGAGCAGTACTTC. It specifies CASGVGTSLYEQYF. Together with reference TRBV12-5 and TRBJ2-7, the CDR3 gives the full variable domain: DARVTQTPRHKVTEMGQEVTMRCQPILGHNTVFWYRQTMMQGLELLAYFRNRAPLDDSGMPKDRFSAEMPDATLATLKIQPSEPRDSAVYFCASGVGTSLYEQYFGPGTRLTVT.

The chain combines TRBV19 with TRBJ1-1; D perhaps matches TRBD1 (6 bases). The CDR3 totals 13 residues. Looked up from germline, CDR1 is LNHDA and CDR2 is SQIVND (reference sequence). Trimming cost V 7 bases and J 0 bases, with 9 bases left between them. This CDR3 is CASIGGLNTEAFF. CDR3 in DNA: TGTGCCAGTATAGGGGGTTTGAACACTGAAGCTTTCTTT.

V is TRBV2 and J is TRBJ1-5; 7 bases are a match to TRBD1. The CDR3 length is 13 residues. Germline V gene lookup returns CDR1 SNHLY and CDR2 FYNNEI. Unmatched junction bases numbered 6, after V lost 10 bases and J lost 3 bases. CDR3 in amino acids: CATTGTVNQPQHF. The CDR3 DNA reads TGTGCCACGACAGGGACAGTCAATCAGCCCCAGCATTTT.

The gene calls are TRBV6-5 and TRBJ1-5; 7 nucleotides agree with TRBD1. Unmatched junction bases numbered 6, after V lost 6 bases and J lost 1 base. CDR1 and CDR2 (germline): MNHEY, SVGAGI. The CDR3 runs to 15 residues. CDR3 amino acids: CASRHTGASNQPQHF. The CDR3 DNA is TGTGCCAGCAGACACACAGGGGCCAGCAATCAGCCCCAGCATTTT.

V usage is TRBV10-3 and J usage is TRBJ2-1; 14 nucleotides line up with TRBD2. Germline V CDR1 and CDR2: ENHRY, SYGVKD. The CDR3 is 17 residues long. The V and J ends lost 5 bases and 6 bases, in that order; junction bases with no gene match: 9. This CDR3 is CAISSRPGLAGANEQFF. DNA of the CDR3: TGTGCCATCAGTTCCCGCCCGGGACTAGCGGGAGCCAATGAGCAGTTCTTC.

J is TRBJ1-1 and V is TRBV19; 7 bases line up with TRBD1. With 0 bases clipped from V and 4 bases from J, the junction kept 2 bases outside the gene matches. This CDR3 has 14 residues. CDR1 and CDR2 (germline): LNHDA, SQIVND (reference sequence). CDR3 nucleotides: TGTGCCAGTAGTATAGAGTCAGGGGGCACTGAAGCTTTCTTT. Translating it yields CASSIESGGTEAFF.

This clone is a singleton in its sample. The chain links TRBV5-8 to TRBJ1-5; 11 bases align to TRBD1. J was trimmed by 1 base and V by 0 bases; bases with no gene match: 3. CDR1 and CDR2 from the germline V gene are SGHTS and YDEGEE. This CDR3 spans 17 amino acids. CDR3 coding DNA: TGTGCCAGCAGCTTGGGGACAGGGGGCGGAAGCAATCAGCCCCAGCATTTT. Translation gives CASSLGTGGGSNQPQHF.

This chain joins TRBV10-3 and TRBJ1-1; TRBD1 agrees at 7 bases. The germline V gene encodes CDR1 ENHRY and CDR2 SYGVKD. There are 16 residues in the CDR3. Trimming removed 6 bases from V and 5 bases from J; junction bases left unmatched: 15. The CDR3 DNA follows: TGTGCCATCAGGATACAGGGGCTCGGGCTCGGGACTGAAGCTTTCTTT. Its translation: CAIRIQGLGLGTEAFF.

This chain connects TRBV11-2 to TRBJ1-1, with D hard to call. The CDR3 is made up of 13 amino acids. Trimming left V 2 bases short and J 4 bases short, with 8 bases between. Germline loops: CDR1 SGHAT, CDR2 FQNNGV. DNA for the CDR3: TGTGCCAGCAGCTTATTCACCGGCACTGAAGCTTTCTTT. This encodes CASSLFTGTEAFF.

The V and J genes are TRBV10-3 and TRBJ2-4; D is perhaps TRBD1 (6 bases). The germline V gene encodes CDR1 ENHRY and CDR2 SYGVKD. The V end was cut by 9 bases, the J end by 5 bases, with 11 bases between. The CDR3 is made up of 12 amino acids. The chain's CDR3 is CAIGQSQNIQYF. DNA for the CDR3: TGTGCCATTGGACAGTCCCAAAACATTCAGTACTTC.

This sequence joins TRBV18 and TRBJ1-1, with D possibly being TRBD1 (6 bases). The CDR3 consists of 13 residues. V was clipped by 2 bases and J by 3 bases, with 7 bases between them. CDR1 and CDR2 (germline): KGHSH, LQKENI. This chain's CDR3 is CASSPWTDTEAFF. CDR3 in DNA: TGTGCCAGCTCACCATGGACAGACACTGAAGCTTTCTTT.

This chain uses TRBV14 with TRBJ1-1; D gene unclear. Germline V CDR1 and CDR2: SGHDN, FVKESK. The germline V and J ends were trimmed by 4 bases and 4 bases, with 10 bases remaining between them. This CDR3 comprises 13 residues. CDR3 sequence (DNA): TGTGCCAGCAGCCCTATGCAGGCCACTGAAGCTTTCTTT. It yields the protein CASSPMQATEAFF. The full variable domain, completed using reference TRBV14 and TRBJ1-1, is EAGVTQFPSHSVIEKGQTVTLRCDPISGHDNLYWYRRVMGKEIKFLLHFVKESKQDESGMPNNRFLAERTGGTYSTLKVQPAELEDSGVYFCASSPMQATEAFFGQGTRLTVV.

The V gene is TRBV7-9, the J gene TRBJ2-5, with D possibly matching TRBD1 (6 bases). The germline V and J ends were trimmed by 6 bases and 1 base, with 12 bases remaining between them. This CDR3 has 14 residues. The V gene's germline CDR1 is SEHNR and CDR2 FQNEAQ (reference sequence). CDR3 residues: CASRSDRSQETQYF. DNA of the CDR3: TGTGCCAGCAGGTCCGACAGGTCCCAAGAGACCCAGTACTTC.

This chain links TRBV10-2 with TRBJ1-2, with 10 bases fitting TRBD1. Germline V gene data show CDR1 as WSHSY and CDR2 as SAAADI. The CDR3 consists of 18 residues. V gave up 4 bases and J gave up 6 bases; unmatched junction bases: 17. CDR3 DNA: TGCGCCAGCAGTGGAATTTGGGACAGGGGTCGTGTAAATAATGGCTACACCTTC. It is translated as CASSGIWDRGRVNNGYTF.

This rearrangement joins TRBV11-2 to TRBJ1-1; the match to TRBD1 covers 9 bases. The CDR3 totals 14 residues. Germline V CDR1 and CDR2: SGHAT, FQNNGV. Trimming at V came to 6 bases and at J to 4 bases, leaving 6 bases not matched to a gene. CDR3 protein: CASSTNRGLTEAFF. CDR3 DNA: TGTGCCAGCAGTACCAACAGGGGGCTCACTGAAGCTTTCTTT.

The chain employs TRBV18 and TRBJ1-5; tentative D call: TRBD1 (5 bases). V was shortened by 3 bases and J by 8 bases, with 14 bases between the two germline ends. This CDR3 is 14 amino acids long. The germline V gene has CDR1 KGHSH and CDR2 LQKENI. The CDR3 sequence is CASSPVTVDEPQHF. The DNA of the CDR3 is TGTGCCAGCTCACCTGTGACAGTTGATGAGCCCCAGCATTTT.

V is TRBV4-3 and J is TRBJ1-2; D perhaps matches TRBD1 (5 bases). Germline assignment: CDR1 LGHNA and CDR2 YSLEER. Trimming removed 1 base from V and 6 bases from J, with 15 bases in between. This CDR3 has 15 residues. The DNA for the CDR3 is TGCGCCAGCAGCCAAGGTTCCGGGGGATCCGATGGCTACACCTTC. Translated: CASSQGSGGSDGYTF.

CDR3 nucleotide sequence: TGTGCCAGCAGCCAAACCGGGACAGGGAATTCACCCCTCCACTTT. Translated: CASSQTGTGNSPLHF. The chain employs TRBV7-3 and TRBJ1-6; 9 bases match TRBD1. Germline assignment: CDR1 SGHTA and CDR2 FQGTGA. The J segment lost 7 bases and the V segment lost 5 bases, leaving 6 bases of the junction unmatched. The CDR3 has 15 residues.

This chain uses TRBV9 with TRBJ1-6, with D maybe TRBD1 (5 bases). This CDR3 has 14 residues. V shed 4 bases and J shed 9 bases, with 14 bases lying between them. CDR1 is SGDLS, CDR2 YYNGEE, per germline. The CDR3 DNA reads TGTGCCAGCAGCCCCATAGGGACTCCTTCACCCCTCCACTTT. Amino acids: CASSPIGTPSPLHF. Together with reference TRBV9 and TRBJ1-6, the CDR3 gives the full variable domain: DSGVTQTPKHLITATGQRVTLRCSPRSGDLSVYWYQQSLDQGLQFLIQYYNGEERAKGNILERFSAQQFPDLHSELNLSSLELGDSALYFCASSPIGTPSPLHFGNGTRLTVT.

The chain is built from TRBV4-3 and TRBJ2-7, with TRBD1 identical over 12 bases. The CDR3 is made up of 18 amino acids. Germline-derived CDR1 and CDR2 are LGHNA and YSLEER. The trim removed 0 bases at V and 2 bases at J, leaving 8 bases unmatched. The CDR3 is CASSQDLRGTGGTYEQYF. The CDR3 bases are TGCGCCAGCAGCCAAGACCTACGGGGGACAGGGGGCACCTACGAGCAGTACTTC.

The gene calls are TRBV27 and TRBJ2-3; tentatively, D is TRBD2 (6 bases). Trimming took off 3 bases at V and 0 bases at J, with 13 bases between the two ends. The CDR3 has 16 amino acids. Germline V gives CDR1 MNHEY, CDR2 SMNVEV (reference sequence). CDR3 region: CASSFFAGKSTDTQYF. The CDR3 region has the DNA TGTGCCAGCAGTTTTTTCGCGGGAAAGAGCACAGATACGCAGTATTTT.

The genes are TRBV27 and TRBJ1-2; weak D call: TRBD1 (6 bases). The germline gives CDR1 MNHEY, CDR2 SMNVEV (reference sequence). The V gene lost 5 bases and the J gene lost 1 base, with 11 bases spanning the gap. The CDR3 is made up of 14 amino acids. The CDR3 nucleotides read TGTGCCAGCAGTATTCAGGGGTTTAACTATGGCTACACCTTC. It yields the protein CASSIQGFNYGYTF.

This chain uses TRBV10-2 with TRBJ2-1; 7 bases line up with TRBD2. The germline CDR1 and CDR2 sequences are WSHSY and SAAADI. Trimming cost V 7 bases and J 1 base; bases outside gene matches: 16. This CDR3 contains 18 residues. The CDR3 protein is CASTFNLAGVWSYNEQFF. CDR3 in DNA: TGCGCCAGCACTTTCAACCTCGCGGGAGTCTGGTCCTACAATGAGCAGTTCTTC.

This chain links TRBV10-1 with TRBJ2-1; TRBD1 matches at 9 bases. J lost 4 bases, V lost 2 bases, and 3 bases had no gene match. The CDR3 totals 15 residues. CDR1 and CDR2 from the germline V gene are WNHNN and SYGVQD (reference sequence). In nucleotides, the CDR3 is TGCGCCAGCAGTGAGGGACAGGGGTCGTACAATGAGCAGTTCTTC. This gives the protein CASSEGQGSYNEQFF.

The rearrangement uses TRBV6-5 and TRBJ2-3, with 9 bases matching TRBD2. CDR3 size: 16 residues. V lost 0 bases, J lost 6 bases, and 7 bases stayed unmatched. Germline values: CDR1 MNHEY, CDR2 SVGAGI. CDR3 nucleotides: TGTGCCAGCAGTTACTCGGGCGGGAGGGCCTCGGATACGCAGTATTTT. Translation: CASSYSGGRASDTQYF.

CDR3 loop: CASSFSGLDTEAFF. CDR3 DNA sequence: TGCGCCAGCAGCTTTTCAGGGTTGGACACTGAAGCTTTCTTT. J is TRBJ1-1 and V is TRBV5-1; perhaps TRBD1 as D (5 bases). CDR3 length equals 14 residues. Germline CDR1 is SGHRS and CDR2 is YFSETQ. Between the trimmed V and J ends, which lost 2 bases and 3 bases, there was a span of 11 bases.

This rearrangement joins TRBV6-6 to TRBJ1-4; D might be TRBD1 (5 bases). Germline V gene sequence: CDR1 MNHNY, CDR2 SVGAGI (reference sequence). The CDR3 is 15 residues long. The germline V and J ends were trimmed by 8 bases and 1 base, with 14 bases remaining between them. In DNA, the CDR3 is TGTGCCAGCGGGGGGAGGGGAGAAACTAATGAAAAACTGTTTTTT. This gives the protein CASGGRGETNEKLFF.

The chain combines TRBV6-5 with TRBJ1-3; D perhaps matches TRBD1 (5 bases). V lost 6 bases and J 6 bases, leaving 15 bases between the germline ends. The CDR3 length is 14 residues. Germline V gene lookup returns CDR1 MNHEY and CDR2 SVGAGI. The chain's CDR3 is CASSPPGITNTIYF. In DNA form, the CDR3 reads TGTGCCAGCAGCCCCCCAGGGATCACAAACACCATATATTTT.

V gene TRBV27 combines with J gene TRBJ2-7, with 7 bases identical to TRBD2. J lost 1 base, V lost 4 bases, and 10 bases had no gene match. This CDR3 has 16 amino acids. The V gene's germline CDR1 is MNHEY and CDR2 SMNVEV (reference sequence). CDR3 amino acids: CASSSPGGRESYEQYF. The CDR3 DNA follows: TGTGCCAGCAGTTCCCCCGGTGGGAGGGAGTCCTACGAGCAGTACTTC.